Listed here are 22 T cell receptor beta chains from one sample, sequenced in a study of T cell responses to AZD1222 COVID-19 vaccine (dated by TCRdb to 2020 to 2023). The sample's time point label, decoded: baseline before first vaccination. To prepare the library, the immunoSEQ multiplex PCR assay was applied. In its TCRdb copy, this immuneACCESS table keeps in-frame sequences only and misses some clones. Where compared with another copy, unresolved V genes explain less than half of these, and the others have no known cause. This sample holds approximately 150,000 clones; approximately 91% were observed only once. Jointly, the top ten make up 1.5% to 2% of the sample. Specimen: peripheral blood, collected on day 0 of AZD1222 vaccination. The receptors were gathered from an adult in good health.

This clone is a singleton in its sample. This chain connects TRBV7-2 to TRBJ2-1; 7 positions match TRBD2. This CDR3 is built from 17 residues. The germline gives CDR1 SGHTA, CDR2 FQGNSA. J was trimmed by 0 bases and V by 2 bases; bases with no gene match: 7. This chain's CDR3 is CASSLYAREDSYNEQFF. CDR3 bases: TGTGCCAGCAGCTTATACGCTCGGGAGGACTCCTACAATGAGCAGTTCTTC.

The gene calls are TRBV19 and TRBJ2-7; D call uncertain. CDR3 length: 13 residues. V was pared by 6 bases and J by 2 bases, with 11 bases between. Germline assignment: CDR1 LNHDA and CDR2 SQIVND (reference sequence). The CDR3 here is CASSFDGTYEQYF. As DNA, the CDR3 is TGTGCCAGTAGCTTCGACGGAACCTACGAGCAGTACTTC.

The chain recombines TRBV5-1 with TRBJ1-4; D possibly corresponds to TRBD1 (5 bases). Germline V gene data show CDR1 as SGHRS and CDR2 as YFSETQ. Trimming left V 2 bases short and J 8 bases short, with 13 bases between. The CDR3 length is 14 residues. CDR3 sequence reads: CASSFQGVQEKLFF. The CDR3 nucleotides read TGCGCCAGCAGCTTCCAGGGCGTACAAGAAAAACTGTTTTTT.

Worth noting for this clone: The same CDR3 can be traced to other DNA sequences in this sample. The chain has TRBV27 and TRBJ1-4, with 7 positions matching TRBD1. The trim removed 3 bases at V and 6 bases at J, leaving 4 bases unmatched. The CDR3 has 14 residues. Germline CDR1 reads MNHEY; CDR2 reads SMNVEV (reference sequence). In DNA, the CDR3 is TGTGCCAGCAGTTTTAGGGGGCCTGATGAAAAACTGTTTTTT. Translated: CASSFRGPDEKLFF.

V and J are TRBV5-1 and TRBJ2-1, with 9 bases identical to TRBD1. Germline loops: CDR1 SGHRS, CDR2 YFSETQ. The CDR3 contains 14 residues. The junction had 4 bases not matched to a gene; V was cut back by 4 bases and J by 5 bases. The CDR3 protein is CASSHGQGNNEQFF. The CDR3 bases are TGCGCCAGCAGCCACGGACAGGGGAACAATGAGCAGTTCTTC.

This chain links TRBV28 with TRBJ2-1; D might be TRBD2 (6 bases). The germline V and J ends were trimmed by 8 bases and 7 bases, with 12 bases remaining between them. The CDR3 extends over 12 amino acids. Germline CDR1 and CDR2: MDHEN and SYDVKM. The CDR3 nucleotides read TGTGCCAGCCGGCGGGGTACGAATGAGCAGTTCTTC. This codes for CASRRGTNEQFF.

The J gene is TRBJ2-7, the V gene TRBV6-6; D is perhaps TRBD2 (5 bases). This CDR3 is built from 15 residues. Trimming shortened V by 0 bases and J by 4 bases, and 13 bases separated the two germline ends. The germline gives CDR1 MNHNY, CDR2 SVGAGI (reference sequence). CDR3 amino acids: CASSYSNGESYEQYF. The CDR3 DNA is TGTGCCAGCAGTTACTCGAACGGGGAGTCTTACGAGCAGTACTTC.

The chain employs TRBV18 and TRBJ1-5; D possibly corresponds to TRBD1 (5 bases). Germline values: CDR1 KGHSH, CDR2 LQKENI. V shed 2 bases and J shed 5 bases, with 13 bases lying between them. The CDR3 extends over 15 amino acids. CDR3 nucleotides: TGTGCCAGCTCACCAATGGCCAGGGAGCATCAGCCCCAGCATTTT. It is translated as CASSPMAREHQPQHF.

The CDR3 bases are TGCGCCAGCAGCCTAGGAGAAATCCATGAGCAGTTCTTC. As protein: CASSLGEIHEQFF. The rearrangement joins TRBV4-3 to TRBJ2-1; D not resolved. The CDR3 runs to 13 residues. Germline CDR1 is LGHNA and CDR2 is YSLEER. V was shortened by 4 bases and J by 8 bases, with 12 bases between the two germline ends.

This clone was observed once. The chain uses TRBV9 and TRBJ1-2; possible D gene TRBD1, 6 bases. Germline lookup yields CDR1 SGDLS and CDR2 YYNGEE. Trimming cost V 0 bases and J 4 bases, with 13 bases left between them. The CDR3 extends over 15 amino acids. CDR3 coding DNA: TGTGCCAGCAGCGTAGATACAGGGCTCTCCTATGGCTACACCTTC. Its translation: CASSVDTGLSYGYTF. Full variable domain (outside the CDR3, taken from reference TRBV9 and TRBJ1-2): DSGVTQTPKHLITATGQRVTLRCSPRSGDLSVYWYQQSLDQGLQFLIQYYNGEERAKGNILERFSAQQFPDLHSELNLSSLELGDSALYFCASSVDTGLSYGYTFGSGTRLTVV.

The chain carries TRBV2 and TRBJ2-2; a possible D gene is TRBD1 (6 bases). The germline V and J ends were trimmed by 3 bases and 2 bases, with 10 bases remaining between them. This CDR3 is 15 amino acids long. Germline V lookup: CDR1 SNHLY, CDR2 FYNNEI. CDR3 DNA: TGTGCCAGCAGTGATATGGACAGTAACACCGGGGAGCTGTTTTTT. Its translation is CASSDMDSNTGELFF. The full variable domain, completed using reference TRBV2 and TRBJ2-2, is EPEVTQTPSHQVTQMGQEVILRCVPISNHLYFYWYRQILGQKVEFLVSFYNNEISEKSEIFDDQFSVERPDGSNFTLKIRSTKLEDSAMYFCASSDMDSNTGELFFGEGSRLTVL.

The chain employs TRBV24-1 and TRBJ2-7; possibly TRBD2 for D (5 bases). Germline values: CDR1 KGHDR, CDR2 SFDVKD. This CDR3 has 11 amino acids. V shed 9 bases and J shed 7 bases, with 12 bases lying between them. The CDR3 sequence is CATRSGIEQYF. The CDR3 coding sequence is TGTGCCACCCGATCCGGGATAGAGCAGTACTTC.

A single count supports this clone. The V and J genes are TRBV27 and TRBJ1-6; TRBD1 aligns across 7 bases. Trimming removed 8 bases from V and 0 bases from J; junction bases left unmatched: 19. Looked up from germline, CDR1 is MNHEY and CDR2 is SMNVEV (reference sequence). This CDR3 has 20 residues. CDR3 DNA sequence: TGTGCCAGCGGTGCATCGGGACAGCCTTTTAGCAGCTCCTATAATTCACCCCTCCACTTT. Translating gives CASGASGQPFSSSYNSPLHF.

The chain employs TRBV30 and TRBJ1-1, with no clear D. Germline V gene data show CDR1 as GTSNPN and CDR2 as SVGIG (reference sequence). The CDR3 covers 12 residues. V was pared by 1 base and J by 7 bases, with 10 bases between. The chain's CDR3 is CAWSGGWGEAFF. CDR3 DNA: TGTGCCTGGAGTGGAGGGTGGGGTGAAGCTTTCTTT.

This chain links TRBV28 with TRBJ2-7; D may be TRBD2 (6 bases). Deletions cut 5 bases from V and 1 base from J, with 21 bases between. CDR1 and CDR2 from the germline V gene are MDHEN and SYDVKM. CDR3 length: 17 residues. CDR3 sequence reads: CASSVPPEGRGSYEQYF. CDR3 coding DNA: TGTGCCAGCAGTGTACCCCCGGAGGGACGGGGGTCCTACGAGCAGTACTTC.

The V gene is TRBV30, the J gene TRBJ1-6, with 7 bases matching TRBD1. This CDR3 has 14 amino acids. V gave up 5 bases and J gave up 4 bases; unmatched junction bases: 5. CDR1 is GTSNPN, CDR2 SVGIG, per germline (reference sequence). CDR3 sequence (DNA): TGTGCCTGGGCGGCAGGGGGATATAATTCACCCCTCCACTTT. Protein product: CAWAAGGYNSPLHF.

The count of this clone is one. V usage is TRBV5-6 and J usage is TRBJ2-6; no clear D gene. The CDR3 spans 16 residues. Deletions cut 0 bases from V and 0 bases from J, with 7 bases between. CDR1 and CDR2 from the germline V gene are SGHDT and YYEEEE. The CDR3 DNA is TGTGCCAGCAGCTTGGAGCAGGACTCTGGGGCCAACGTCCTGACTTTC. This encodes CASSLEQDSGANVLTF.

The chain links TRBV30 to TRBJ1-1; D is perhaps TRBD1 (6 bases). V was shortened by 0 bases and J by 4 bases, with 15 bases between the two germline ends. This CDR3 has 15 amino acids. Germline lookup yields CDR1 GTSNPN and CDR2 SVGIG (reference sequence). Here the CDR3 DNA reads TGTGCCTGGAGTGTCCACGCCGGGGGGGCCACTGAAGCTTTCTTT. This encodes CAWSVHAGGATEAFF.

This chain connects TRBV5-6 to TRBJ1-1; 7 bases fit TRBD1. This CDR3 has 13 amino acids. Germline CDR1 SGHDT, CDR2 YYEEEE. With V trimmed by 0 bases and J by 13 bases, 9 bases remained unmatched. The CDR3 spells CASSLVRTGRDFF. The CDR3 DNA follows: TGTGCCAGCAGCTTGGTTAGGACAGGACGGGATTTCTTT.

This chain connects TRBV7-8 to TRBJ2-2, with D possibly matching TRBD1 (5 bases). The germline CDR1 and CDR2 sequences are SGHVS and FQNEAQ. The CDR3 spans 14 residues. V lost 6 bases and J lost 0, with 8 bases in between. The CDR3 nucleotides read TGTGCCAGCAGGGGGCAGTCGAACACCGGGGAGCTGTTTTTT. This codes for CASRGQSNTGELFF.

The V call is TRBV11-3, the J call TRBJ2-3, with D possibly matching TRBD2 (5 bases). Germline CDR1 reads SGHNT; CDR2 reads YENEEA. With 1 base removed from V and 3 bases from J, the gap between germline ends came to 17 bases. The CDR3 is 17 amino acids. The CDR3 DNA sequence: TGTGCCAGCAGCTTAGGGTTGCCCGGGGTTTCTACAGATACGCAGTATTTT. Translating it yields CASSLGLPGVSTDTQYF.

This clone showed up just a few times. V gene TRBV2 combines with J gene TRBJ1-4, with 9 bases lining up with TRBD1. Germline values: CDR1 SNHLY, CDR2 FYNNEI. V shed 8 bases, J shed 7 bases, and the junction held 14 bases outside the gene matches. The CDR3 spans 16 residues. CDR3 coding DNA: TGTGCCAGCGGAAGGGTACCGGGACAGGGTACTGAAAAACTGTTTTTT. Translating gives CASGRVPGQGTEKLFF.